The 26 T cell receptor beta chains in this list originate from one sample, sequenced in a study of blood T cell repertoires in COVID-19. The data were produced by immunoSEQ multiplex PCR, yet TCRdb's version contains in-frame clones alone and is incomplete. The data show around 200,000 clones, about 85% seen once. The sequenced sample was peripheral blood. The origin of the receptors is an elderly woman with acute or convalescent COVID-19.

The chain combines TRBV5-1 with TRBJ2-3; 8 nucleotides line up with TRBD2. The V gene end was trimmed by 1 base and the J gene end by 1 base; junction bases not matched to a gene: 2. The CDR3 contains 15 residues. CDR1 and CDR2 from the germline V gene are SGHRS and YFSETQ. The CDR3 here is CASSLNSGGTDTQYF. Here the CDR3 DNA reads TGCGCCAGCAGCTTGAATAGCGGGGGCACAGATACGCAGTATTTT.

The chain carries TRBV4-3 and TRBJ1-5; D gene unclear. CDR3 length equals 18 residues. Germline V CDR1 and CDR2: LGHNA, YSLEER. V was clipped by 0 bases and J by 2 bases, with 17 bases between them. CDR3 protein: CASSQDGHSSTRNQPQHF. The CDR3 coding sequence is TGCGCCAGCAGCCAAGATGGGCACAGCTCAACCCGCAATCAGCCCCAGCATTTT.

The genes are TRBV7-2 and TRBJ2-5; 12 positions match TRBD2. Germline loops: CDR1 SGHTA, CDR2 FQGNSA. V dropped 5 bases and J dropped 4; count of bases not matched to a gene: 17. The CDR3 is 19 amino acids. For the CDR3, the DNA is TGTGCCAGCAGCCCACTACTAGCGGGAGGTGGTGGTGTCGGAGAGACCCAGTACTTC. Protein product: CASSPLLAGGGGVGETQYF.

The chain uses TRBV5-6 and TRBJ1-6; D uncertain. V was shortened by 5 bases and J by 8 bases, with 11 bases between the two germline ends. CDR1 and CDR2 from the germline V gene are SGHDT and YYEEEE. This CDR3 is 13 amino acids long. For the CDR3, the DNA is TGTGCCAGCAGGCAGTATTCCGATTCACCCCTCCACTTT. This encodes CASRQYSDSPLHF.

The CDR3 loop is CASSTGLESTDTQYF. In DNA, the CDR3 is TGTGCCAGCTCAACCGGACTAGAAAGCACAGATACGCAGTATTTT. The chain recombines TRBV18 with TRBJ2-3, with 7 bases identical to TRBD2. The CDR3 contains 15 residues. CDR1 and CDR2 from the germline V gene are KGHSH and LQKENI. Unmatched junction bases numbered 5, after V lost 5 bases and J lost 0 bases.

The V gene is TRBV7-2, the J gene TRBJ2-2, with a possible D match to TRBD2 (5 bases). The CDR3 is 14 residues long. Germline V gene data show CDR1 as SGHTA and CDR2 as FQGNSA. V shed 1 base and J shed 5 bases, with 8 bases lying between them. The CDR3 region has the DNA TGTGCCAGCAGCTTAGGGTCGGGGACCGGGGAGCTGTTTTTT. Protein sequence: CASSLGSGTGELFF.

The V gene is TRBV19, the J gene TRBJ2-1; possible D gene TRBD1, 5 bases. Germline CDR1 is LNHDA and CDR2 is SQIVND (reference sequence). The CDR3 totals 13 residues. The V end lost 3 bases, the J end lost 4 bases, and 7 bases lay between the germline ends. The CDR3 sequence: CASSIRQYNEQFF. CDR3 in DNA: TGTGCCAGTAGTATCCGACAGTACAATGAGCAGTTCTTC.

This chain joins TRBV6-2 or TRBV6-3 and TRBJ1-5; a weak D match, TRBD1 (6 bases). CDR3 length: 14 amino acids. Germline loops: CDR1 MNHEY, CDR2 SVGEGT. Trimming took off 2 bases at V and 6 bases at J, with 11 bases between the two ends. CDR3 region: CASSYLQGFQPQHF. CDR3 in DNA: TGTGCCAGCAGTTACCTCCAGGGGTTTCAGCCCCAGCATTTT.

The rearrangement uses TRBV27 and TRBJ1-5, with D hard to call. Germline V gene sequence: CDR1 MNHEY, CDR2 SMNVEV (reference sequence). There are 14 residues in the CDR3. V was cut by 5 bases and J by 0 bases, with 8 bases left in between. Here the CDR3 DNA reads TGTGCCAGCAGTCCACAGAATAGCAATCAGCCCCAGCATTTT. Its translation is CASSPQNSNQPQHF.

The gene calls are TRBV5-1 and TRBJ1-3, with 7 bases fitting TRBD1. Germline lookup yields CDR1 SGHRS and CDR2 YFSETQ. CDR3 length: 14 amino acids. With V trimmed by 6 bases and J by 4 bases, 7 bases remained unmatched. CDR3: CASKEGAIGNTIYF. The CDR3 nucleotides are TGCGCCAGCAAAGAGGGGGCTATCGGAAACACCATATATTTT.

The rearrangement joins TRBV18 to TRBJ2-5; 11 bases are a match to TRBD2. Germline CDR1 KGHSH, CDR2 LQKENI. Trimming removed 3 bases from V and 2 bases from J; junction bases left unmatched: 2. CDR3 length: 15 residues. CDR3 region: CASSPGLAAQETQYF. The DNA of the CDR3 is TGTGCCAGCTCACCGGGACTAGCGGCTCAAGAGACCCAGTACTTC.

A remark on this clone: At one boundary the junction diverges from the germline segment, which might be a read error. V usage is TRBV28 and J usage is TRBJ1-5, with TRBD1 as a possible D gene (6 bases). The V gene's germline CDR1 is MDHEN and CDR2 SYDVKM. This CDR3 contains 17 residues. CDR3 DNA: TGTGCCCGCAGCCCACGGGGGAGGGGGGGACTACGGGCGCCCCAGCATTTT. This sequence encodes CARSPRGRGGLRAPQHF. Variable domain in full (rest from reference TRBV28 and TRBJ1-5): DVKVTQSSRYLVKRTGEKVFLECVQDMDHENMFWYRQDPGLGLRLIYFSYDVKMKEKGDIPEGYSVSREKKERFSLILESASTNQTSMYLCARSPRGRGGLRAPQHFGDGTRLSIL.

This clone was picked up a small number of times. The chain links TRBV6-2 or TRBV6-3 to TRBJ1-1; D remains unclear. The germline V gene has CDR1 MNHEY and CDR2 SVGEGT. This CDR3 is 13 amino acids long. V was trimmed by 0 bases and J by 11 bases, leaving 13 bases between them. The CDR3 sequence: CASSYSGPRGAFF. DNA of the CDR3: TGTGCCAGCAGTTACTCTGGGCCCCGTGGGGCTTTCTTT.

The chain employs TRBV19 and TRBJ2-1; 8 bases are a match to TRBD2. This CDR3 contains 15 residues. Germline V gene data show CDR1 as LNHDA and CDR2 as SQIVND (reference sequence). With 3 bases clipped from V and 11 bases from J, the junction kept 12 bases outside the gene matches. Here the CDR3 reads CASSMPGTSGRKQFF. CDR3 DNA: TGTGCCAGTAGTATGCCCGGGACTAGTGGGAGGAAGCAGTTCTTC. Using reference TRBV19 and TRBJ2-1 for the parts outside the CDR3, the full variable domain is DGGITQSPKYLFRKEGQNVTLSCEQNLNHDAMYWYRQDPGQGLRLIYYSQIVNDFQKGDIAEGYSVSREKKESFPLTVTSAQKNPTAFYLCASSMPGTSGRKQFFGPGTRLTVL.

The DNA of the CDR3 is TGTGCCAGCAGCGTAGAATCTAGTTTTGAGACCCAGTACTTC. Its protein is CASSVESSFETQYF. The chain is built from TRBV9 and TRBJ2-5, with unresolved D. Germline CDR1 is SGDLS and CDR2 is YYNGEE. Trimming removed 0 bases at V and 5 bases at J, with 11 bases between. The CDR3 is 14 amino acids.

This chain links TRBV3-1 (or the pseudogene TRBV3-2) with TRBJ2-1; no clear D. This CDR3 comprises 12 residues. The V and J ends lost 4 bases and 4 bases respectively, with 5 bases between them. Germline CDR1 and CDR2: LGHDT and YNNKEL (reference sequence). This chain's CDR3 is CASSLRYNEQFF. The CDR3 nucleotides read TGTGCCAGCAGCCTCCGGTACAATGAGCAGTTCTTC.

This rearrangement joins TRBV5-4 to TRBJ2-1; TRBD1 aligns across 7 bases. Germline trimming cut 4 bases from V and 1 base from J; bases unmatched to any gene: 8. The CDR3 runs 16 residues. CDR1 and CDR2 (germline): SGHNT, YYREEE (reference sequence). This chain's CDR3 is CASSLRQGGSYNEQFF. The CDR3 DNA follows: TGTGCCAGCAGCCTCCGACAGGGTGGATCCTACAATGAGCAGTTCTTC. The full variable domain, in which reference TRBV5-4 and TRBJ2-1 provide the parts outside the CDR3, is ETGVTQSPTHLIKTRGQQVTLRCSSQSGHNTVSWYQQALGQGPQFIFQYYREEENGRGNFPPRFSGLQFPNYSSELNVNALELDDSALYLCASSLRQGGSYNEQFFGPGTRLTVL.

This chain uses TRBV5-5 with TRBJ1-1; tentative D call: TRBD1 (5 bases). This CDR3 is 14 amino acids long. The germline V gene has CDR1 SGHKS and CDR2 YYEKEE (reference sequence). The germline V and J ends were trimmed by 3 bases and 5 bases, with 14 bases remaining between them. CDR3 in DNA: TGTGCCAGCAGCTCCAGGCGGGACCCAACTGAAGCTTTCTTT. Protein: CASSSRRDPTEAFF.

This sequence joins TRBV18 and TRBJ2-5; tentatively, D is TRBD2 (5 bases). V shed 4 bases and J shed 3 bases, with 12 bases lying between them. The CDR3 extends over 14 amino acids. The V gene's germline CDR1 is KGHSH and CDR2 LQKENI. CDR3 loop: CASSRGREEETQYF. The CDR3 DNA follows: TGTGCCAGCTCACGCGGACGGGAAGAAGAGACCCAGTACTTC.

V is TRBV10-3 and J is TRBJ1-1, with D possibly being TRBD1 (5 bases). The CDR3 has 12 residues. Germline assignment: CDR1 ENHRY and CDR2 SYGVKD. V shed 8 bases and J shed 5 bases, with 12 bases lying between them. CDR3 loop: CAIGQGKTEAFF. The CDR3 nucleotides read TGTGCCATCGGCCAGGGAAAGACTGAAGCTTTCTTT.

The genes are TRBV3-1 (or the pseudogene TRBV3-2) and TRBJ1-3; D uncertain. Germline V CDR1 and CDR2: LGHDT, YNNKEL (reference sequence). The length of the CDR3 is 16 residues. V lost 3 bases and J 3 bases, leaving 15 bases between the germline ends. In DNA form, the CDR3 reads TGTGCCAGCAGCCATCCTCGCGCCCCGGGTGGAAACACCATATATTTT. Protein product: CASSHPRAPGGNTIYF.

This clone was recorded once. The chain carries TRBV27 and TRBJ2-5; D perhaps matches TRBD2 (5 bases). This CDR3 has 13 residues. Trimming took 3 bases from V and 0 from J, leaving 5 bases between them. Germline CDR1 and CDR2: MNHEY and SMNVEV (reference sequence). CDR3 amino acids: CASSFGDQETQYF. CDR3 DNA: TGTGCCAGCAGTTTCGGGGACCAAGAGACCCAGTACTTC.

This rearrangement joins TRBV9 to TRBJ2-2, with TRBD2 matching 7 bases. J was trimmed by 2 bases and V by 4 bases; bases with no gene match: 2. The CDR3 loop spans 14 amino acids. Germline assignment: CDR1 SGDLS and CDR2 YYNGEE. The CDR3 loop is CASSRAGNTGELFF. In nucleotides, the CDR3 is TGTGCCAGCAGCAGAGCGGGAAACACCGGGGAGCTGTTTTTT.

This clone was detected only a few times. The V call is TRBV2, the J call TRBJ1-4; a possible D gene is TRBD1 (6 bases). The CDR3 sequence is 16 residues long. Trimming left V 8 bases short and J 3 bases short, with 19 bases between. CDR1 is SNHLY, CDR2 FYNNEI, per germline. CDR3: CASADSLRRSNEKLFF. CDR3 nucleotides: TGTGCCAGCGCGGACAGCCTAAGGAGGTCTAATGAAAAACTGTTTTTT.

The gene calls are TRBV2 and TRBJ2-7, with a possible D match to TRBD1 (6 bases). Trimming removed 6 bases at V and 4 bases at J, with 16 bases between. CDR3 length: 14 residues. Germline V gene lookup returns CDR1 SNHLY and CDR2 FYNNEI. CDR3 sequence (DNA): TGTGCCAGCAGCTTTCAGGGGCCCGTATACGAGCAGTACTTC. Protein: CASSFQGPVYEQYF. The entire variable domain, with the rest obtained from reference TRBV2 and TRBJ2-7, is as follows: EPEVTQTPSHQVTQMGQEVILRCVPISNHLYFYWYRQILGQKVEFLVSFYNNEISEKSEIFDDQFSVERPDGSNFTLKIRSTKLEDSAMYFCASSFQGPVYEQYFGPGTRLTVT.

This chain connects TRBV27 to TRBJ1-6; D is unresolved. Trimming removed 4 bases from V and 12 bases from J, with 22 bases in between. This CDR3 contains 16 residues. The germline V gene encodes CDR1 MNHEY and CDR2 SMNVEV (reference sequence). CDR3 sequence: CASSSQQTRSLGPLHF. CDR3 sequence (DNA): TGTGCCAGCAGTTCCCAACAGACAAGGTCGCTTGGACCCCTCCACTTT.